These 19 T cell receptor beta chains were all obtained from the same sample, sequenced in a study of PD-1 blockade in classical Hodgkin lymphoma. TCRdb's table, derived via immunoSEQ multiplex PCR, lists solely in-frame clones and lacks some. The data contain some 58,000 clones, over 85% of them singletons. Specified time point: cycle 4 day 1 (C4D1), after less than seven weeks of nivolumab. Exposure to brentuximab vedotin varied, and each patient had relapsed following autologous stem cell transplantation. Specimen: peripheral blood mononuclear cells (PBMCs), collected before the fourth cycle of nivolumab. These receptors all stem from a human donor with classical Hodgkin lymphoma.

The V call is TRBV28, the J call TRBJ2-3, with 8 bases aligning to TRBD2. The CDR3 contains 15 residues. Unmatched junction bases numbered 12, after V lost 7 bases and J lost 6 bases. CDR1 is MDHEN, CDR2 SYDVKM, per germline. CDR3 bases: TGTGCCAGCACCCCCGGGGGGGTAGGCGGGGATACGCAGTATTTT. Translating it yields CASTPGGVGGDTQYF.

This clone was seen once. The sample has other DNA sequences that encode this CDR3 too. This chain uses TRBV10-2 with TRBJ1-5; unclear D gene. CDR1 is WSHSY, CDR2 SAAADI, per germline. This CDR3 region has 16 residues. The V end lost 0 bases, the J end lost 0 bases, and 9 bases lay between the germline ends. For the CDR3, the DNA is TGCGCCAGCAGTGAGTCTCCGGGAAATAGCAATCAGCCCCAGCATTTT. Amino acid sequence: CASSESPGNSNQPQHF.

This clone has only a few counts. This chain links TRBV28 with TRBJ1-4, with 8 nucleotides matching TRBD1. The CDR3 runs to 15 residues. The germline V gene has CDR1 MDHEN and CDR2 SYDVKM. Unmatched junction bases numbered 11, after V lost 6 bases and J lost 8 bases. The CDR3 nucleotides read TGTGCCAGCAGGCCCGGGCAGGGGGCGTGGGAAAAACTGTTTTTT. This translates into CASRPGQGAWEKLFF.

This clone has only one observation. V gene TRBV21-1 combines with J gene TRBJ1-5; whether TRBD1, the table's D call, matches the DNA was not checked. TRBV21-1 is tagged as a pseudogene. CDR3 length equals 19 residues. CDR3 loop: CASSKVLTILVGQDVAQHF. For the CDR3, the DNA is TGTGCCAGCAGCAAAGTCCTTACTATCTTAGTGGGACAGGACGTGGCCCAGCATTTT.

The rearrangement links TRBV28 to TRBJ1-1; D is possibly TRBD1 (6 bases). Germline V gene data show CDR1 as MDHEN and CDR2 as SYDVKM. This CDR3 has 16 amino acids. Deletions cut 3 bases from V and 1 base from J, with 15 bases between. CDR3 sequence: CASSFDFDRKNTEAFF. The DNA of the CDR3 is TGTGCCAGCAGTTTTGATTTCGACAGGAAGAACACTGAAGCTTTCTTT.

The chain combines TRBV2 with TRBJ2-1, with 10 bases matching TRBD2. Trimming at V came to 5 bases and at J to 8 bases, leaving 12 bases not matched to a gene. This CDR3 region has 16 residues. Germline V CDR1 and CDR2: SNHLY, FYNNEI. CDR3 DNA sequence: TGTGCCAGCAGTTTGATTCTAGCGGGGGAGCCCCATGAGCAGTTCTTC. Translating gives CASSLILAGEPHEQFF.

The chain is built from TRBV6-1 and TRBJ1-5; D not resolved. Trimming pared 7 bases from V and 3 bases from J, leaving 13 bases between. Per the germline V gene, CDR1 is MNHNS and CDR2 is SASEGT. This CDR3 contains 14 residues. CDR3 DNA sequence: TGTGCCAGCACCCGGGGAACTTCCAATCAGCCCCAGCATTTT. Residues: CASTRGTSNQPQHF.

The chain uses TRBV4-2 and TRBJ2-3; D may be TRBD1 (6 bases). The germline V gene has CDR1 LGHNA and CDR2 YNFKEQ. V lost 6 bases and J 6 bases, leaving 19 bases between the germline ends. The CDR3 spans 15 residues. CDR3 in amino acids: CASSPGAGVADTQYF. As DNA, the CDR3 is TGTGCCAGCAGTCCCGGGGCAGGGGTCGCGGATACGCAGTATTTT.

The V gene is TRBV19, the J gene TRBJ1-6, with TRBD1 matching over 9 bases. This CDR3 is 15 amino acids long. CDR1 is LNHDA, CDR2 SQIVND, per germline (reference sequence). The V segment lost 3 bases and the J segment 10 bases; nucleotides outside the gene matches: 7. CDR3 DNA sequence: TGTGCCAGTAGTATGGGGACAGGGCTTTCCTCACCCCTCCACTTT. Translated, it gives CASSMGTGLSSPLHF.

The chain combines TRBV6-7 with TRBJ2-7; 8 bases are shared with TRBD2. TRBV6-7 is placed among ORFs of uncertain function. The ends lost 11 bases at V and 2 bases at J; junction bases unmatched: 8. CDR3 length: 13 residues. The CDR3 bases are TGTGCCGTATCCGGGACTAGTGCCTACGAGCAGTACTTC. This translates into CAVSGTSAYEQYF.

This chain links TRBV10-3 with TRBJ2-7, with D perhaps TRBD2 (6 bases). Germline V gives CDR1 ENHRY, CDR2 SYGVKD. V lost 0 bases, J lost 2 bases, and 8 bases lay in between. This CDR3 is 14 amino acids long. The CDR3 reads CAISESGGPYEQYF. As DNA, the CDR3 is TGTGCCATCAGTGAGTCGGGGGGACCCTACGAGCAGTACTTC.

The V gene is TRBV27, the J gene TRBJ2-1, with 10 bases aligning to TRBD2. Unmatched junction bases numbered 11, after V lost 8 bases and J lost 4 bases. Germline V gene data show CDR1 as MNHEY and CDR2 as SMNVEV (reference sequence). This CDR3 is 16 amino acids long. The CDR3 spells CASAGGTSVVYNEQFF. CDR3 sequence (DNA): TGTGCCAGCGCGGGGGGGACTAGCGTGGTTTACAATGAGCAGTTCTTC.

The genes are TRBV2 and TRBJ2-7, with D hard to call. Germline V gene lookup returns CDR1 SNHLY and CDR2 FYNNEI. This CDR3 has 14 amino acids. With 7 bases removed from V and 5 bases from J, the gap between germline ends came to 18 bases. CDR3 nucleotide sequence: TGTGCCAGCACCGGCCGTTCCCCCGGCGACGAGCAGTACTTC. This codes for CASTGRSPGDEQYF.

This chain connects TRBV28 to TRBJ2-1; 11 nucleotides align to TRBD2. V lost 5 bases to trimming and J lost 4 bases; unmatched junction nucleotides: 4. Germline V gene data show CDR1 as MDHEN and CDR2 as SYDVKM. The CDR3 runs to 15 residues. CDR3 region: CASSVSGRGYNEQFF. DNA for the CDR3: TGTGCCAGCAGTGTTAGCGGGAGGGGGTACAATGAGCAGTTCTTC.

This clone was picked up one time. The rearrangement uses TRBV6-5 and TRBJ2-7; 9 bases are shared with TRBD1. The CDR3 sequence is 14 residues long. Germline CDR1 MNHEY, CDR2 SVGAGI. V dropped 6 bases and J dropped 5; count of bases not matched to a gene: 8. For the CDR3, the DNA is TGTGCCAGCAGGGACAGGGGTATTCCCCACGAGCAGTACTTC. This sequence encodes CASRDRGIPHEQYF.

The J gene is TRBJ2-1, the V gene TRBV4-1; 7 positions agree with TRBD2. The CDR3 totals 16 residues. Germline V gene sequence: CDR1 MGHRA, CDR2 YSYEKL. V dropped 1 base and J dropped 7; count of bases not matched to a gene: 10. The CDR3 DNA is TGCGCCAGCAGCCAAGCCGGACTAGTGGGGGGTAATGAGCAGTTCTTC. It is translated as CASSQAGLVGGNEQFF.

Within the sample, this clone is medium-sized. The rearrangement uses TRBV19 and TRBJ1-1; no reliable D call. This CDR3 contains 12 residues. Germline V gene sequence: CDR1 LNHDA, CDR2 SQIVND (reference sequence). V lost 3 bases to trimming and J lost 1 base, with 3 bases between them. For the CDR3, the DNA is TGTGCCAGTAGTATGGGGAACACTGAAGCTTTCTTT. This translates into CASSMGNTEAFF.

In nucleotides, the CDR3 is TGTGCCAGCGGAACCTCGACCGGGGAGACCCAGTACTTC. Its translation: CASGTSTGETQYF. The rearrangement joins TRBV7-9 to TRBJ2-5; D gene unclear. V dropped 8 bases and J dropped 5 bases, with 15 bases sitting between them. Germline V lookup: CDR1 SEHNR, CDR2 FQNEAQ (reference sequence). CDR3 length: 13 amino acids.

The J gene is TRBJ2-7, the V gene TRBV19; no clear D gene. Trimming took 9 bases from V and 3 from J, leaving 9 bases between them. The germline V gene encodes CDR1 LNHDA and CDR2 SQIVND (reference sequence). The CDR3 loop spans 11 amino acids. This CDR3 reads CASGNFYEQYF. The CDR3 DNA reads TGTGCCAGCGGCAACTTCTACGAGCAGTACTTC.